These 17 T cell receptor beta chains came from one sample sequenced in a study of response to subunit inactivated influenza vaccine. TCRdb used MiXCR to reprocess the RT-PCR reads, holding one entry per CDR3 protein. The repertoire holds more than 550,000 distinct CDR3 sequences, with over 9% as singletons. A further study also used this sample, focusing on T cells expressing NK-cell markers. This second study says: In generating TCR beta cDNA, 5'RACE template switching with UMIs was used.

This material consisted of PBMCs from blood, taken on the day of vaccination. These TCRs come from a man aged 50 to 60 who received an inactivated influenza vaccine.

The chain has TRBV3-1 and TRBJ2-4; D is perhaps TRBD1 (5 bases). CDR1 and CDR2 from the germline V gene are LGHDT and YNNKEL (reference sequence). CDR3 length equals 14 residues. Trimming took off 0 bases at V and 10 bases at J, with 13 bases between the two ends. CDR3 amino acids: CASSQDTGGRIQYF. CDR3 DNA: TGTGCCAGCAGCCAAGATACAGGTGGCAGGATTCAGTACTTC.

This clonotype occurred many times. V is TRBV5-1 and J is TRBJ1-2; 10 bases match TRBD1. With 2 bases clipped from V and 6 bases from J, the junction kept 4 bases outside the gene matches. The germline gives CDR1 SGHRS, CDR2 YFSETQ. The CDR3 has 14 residues. The CDR3, as DNA: TGCGCCAGCAGCTTAAGACAGGGGGCTAATGGCTACACCTTC. Protein sequence: CASSLRQGANGYTF. The whole variable domain, remainder taken from reference TRBV5-1 and TRBJ1-2, is KAGVTQTPRYLIKTRGQQVTLSCSPISGHRSVSWYQQTPGQGLQFLFEYFSETQRNKGNFPGRFSGRQFSNSRSEMNVSTLELGDSALYLCASSLRQGANGYTFGSGTRLTVV.

Many counts were recorded for this clonotype. At one end the junction does not follow the germline gene, possibly because of a read error. This chain joins TRBV12-3 or TRBV12-4 and TRBJ2-1; unclear D gene. The CDR3 consists of 13 residues. The CDR3 region has the DNA TGTGCCAGCAGTTTTACAGACAACAAGGAGCAGTTCTTC. Encoded protein: CASSFTDNKEQFF.

The chain joins TRBV9 to TRBJ2-3; tentative D call: TRBD1 (5 bases). CDR3 length equals 15 residues. The V and J ends lost 1 base and 4 bases respectively, with 13 bases between them. Germline V gene lookup returns CDR1 SGDLS and CDR2 YYNGEE. This chain's CDR3 is CASSVMGRVADTQYF. In DNA, the CDR3 is TGTGCCAGCAGCGTAATGGGCAGGGTGGCAGATACGCAGTATTTT.

The J gene is TRBJ2-2, the V gene TRBV5-1, with 7 bases fitting TRBD2. The CDR3 has 14 amino acids. CDR1 and CDR2 from the germline V gene are SGHRS and YFSETQ. V lost 6 bases, J lost 4 bases, and 6 bases stayed unmatched. DNA for the CDR3: TGCGCCAGCACCATTGGGGAGGGCACCGGGGAGCTGTTTTTT. Its protein is CASTIGEGTGELFF.

This clonotype was detected ten times or more. The chain couples TRBV20-1 to TRBJ2-3; 9 positions agree with TRBD2. Germline CDR1 and CDR2: DFQATT and SNEGSKA (reference sequence). The CDR3 runs 14 residues. The trim removed 5 bases at V and 4 bases at J, leaving 7 bases unmatched. CDR3 bases: TGCAGTGCTGGTAGCGGGAGTTCCCCAGATACGCAGTATTTT. Encoded protein: CSAGSGSSPDTQYF.

This clonotype occurred a few times. This chain connects TRBV6-2 or TRBV6-3 to TRBJ1-1; maybe TRBD1 (6 bases). Germline lookup yields CDR1 MNHEY and CDR2 SVGEGT. CDR3 size: 15 residues. Trimming removed 2 bases from V and 5 bases from J, with 15 bases in between. CDR3 DNA sequence: TGTGCCAGCAGTTACGGGGTGGGGAGGGGGACTGAAGCTTTCTTT. Translating it yields CASSYGVGRGTEAFF.

There are a few counts of this clonotype. The chain is built from TRBV29-1 and TRBJ2-7; 9 nucleotides line up with TRBD2. The V segment lost 7 bases and the J segment 6 bases; nucleotides outside the gene matches: 10. The CDR3 is made up of 13 amino acids. Per the germline V gene, CDR1 is SQVTM and CDR2 is ANQGSEA. The CDR3 region has the DNA TGCAGCGCCACTAGCGGGTTGGCCCGCGAGCAGTACTTC. It yields the protein CSATSGLAREQYF.

In its sample, this clonotype was seen a few times. The V gene is TRBV18, the J gene TRBJ2-6, with D possibly matching TRBD1 (5 bases). Trimming cost V 0 bases and J 0 bases, with 6 bases left between them. The CDR3 totals 16 residues. Germline loops: CDR1 KGHSH, CDR2 LQKENI. For the CDR3, the DNA is TGTGCCAGCTCACCACCGGGGCCCTCTGGGGCCAACGTCCTGACTTTC. This translates into CASSPPGPSGANVLTF. Based on the CDR3 plus reference TRBV18 and TRBJ2-6, the full variable domain is NAGVMQNPRHLVRRRGQEARLRCSPMKGHSHVYWYRQLPEEGLKFMVYLQKENIIDESGMPKERFSAEFPKEGPSILRIQQVVRGDSAAYFCASSPPGPSGANVLTFGAGSRLTVL.

This clonotype has ten or more counts. This chain uses TRBV29-1 with TRBJ2-7; 7 bases are a match to TRBD1. The V segment lost 3 bases and the J segment 3 bases; nucleotides outside the gene matches: 5. From germline, CDR1 is SQVTM and CDR2 ANQGSEA. CDR3 length equals 13 residues. This CDR3 reads CSVDIGGNYEQYF. The CDR3, as DNA: TGCAGCGTTGATATAGGGGGCAACTACGAGCAGTACTTC.

The V call is TRBV4-3, the J call TRBJ2-7; 8 bases are a match to TRBD1. This CDR3 comprises 13 residues. The V gene end was trimmed by 3 bases and the J gene end by 6 bases; junction bases not matched to a gene: 4. The germline CDR1 and CDR2 sequences are LGHNA and YSLEER. The CDR3 loop is CASSHTGGGEQYF. CDR3 nucleotide sequence: TGCGCCAGCAGCCACACAGGGGGTGGCGAGCAGTACTTC.

A few counts support this clonotype. J is TRBJ2-7 and V is TRBV30; D possibly corresponds to TRBD1 (5 bases). Germline CDR1 and CDR2: GTSNPN and SVGIG (reference sequence). The length of the CDR3 is 12 residues. Trimming stripped 4 bases from V and 4 bases from J, with 11 bases between. The CDR3 region is CAWKGVAYEQYF. The CDR3 nucleotides are TGTGCCTGGAAAGGGGTAGCTTACGAGCAGTACTTC. Drawing the rest from reference TRBV30 and TRBJ2-7, the complete variable domain is SQTIHQWPATLVQPVGSPLSLECTVEGTSNPNLYWYRQAAGRGLQLLFYSVGIGQISSEVPQNLSASRPQDRQFILSSKKLLLSDSGFYLCAWKGVAYEQYFGPGTRLTVT.

This clonotype has a count of ten or more. The chain is built from TRBV11-1 and TRBJ1-1, with 8 bases that match TRBD1. The CDR3 runs 16 residues. The ends lost 5 bases at V and 6 bases at J; junction bases unmatched: 14. Per the germline V gene, CDR1 is SGHAT and CDR2 is FQDESV (reference sequence). CDR3 sequence (DNA): TGTGCCAGCAGCACCTATCCGGACAGGGCGATCGCTGAAGCTTTCTTT. This sequence encodes CASSTYPDRAIAEAFF.

This clonotype was counted between two and nine times. CDR3 sequence reads: CASSLPTGVGELFF. The CDR3 coding sequence is TGTGCCAGCAGTTTACCAACAGGGGTCGGGGAGCTGTTTTTT. V is TRBV12-3 or TRBV12-4 and J is TRBJ2-2, with 7 bases identical to TRBD1. V lost 2 bases and J lost 7; bases outside the gene matches: 4. CDR3 length: 14 residues.

The chain links TRBV5-5 to TRBJ2-4; 7 bases match TRBD1. CDR1 and CDR2 (germline): SGHKS, YYEKEE (reference sequence). The CDR3 sequence is 16 residues long. V lost 4 bases and J lost 0; bases outside the gene matches: 7. The CDR3: CASSIGQALAKNIQYF. As DNA, the CDR3 is TGTGCCAGCAGCATTGGACAGGCCCTAGCCAAAAACATTCAGTACTTC.

The V gene is TRBV3-1, the J gene TRBJ2-7; TRBD2 is a possible D gene (5 bases). The V end lost 1 base, the J end lost 4 bases, and 14 bases lay between the germline ends. The CDR3 consists of 15 residues. Germline V gene lookup returns CDR1 LGHDT and CDR2 YNNKEL (reference sequence). The CDR3 is CASSQGTGPGYEQYF. For the CDR3, the DNA is TGTGCCAGCAGCCAAGGCACGGGCCCGGGGTACGAGCAGTACTTC.

This clonotype was seen at least ten times. The chain joins TRBV11-1 to TRBJ1-5; TRBD1 is a possible D gene (5 bases). Germline CDR1 and CDR2: SGHAT and FQDESV (reference sequence). Trimming shortened V by 5 bases and J by 4 bases, and 24 bases separated the two germline ends. This CDR3 spans 18 amino acids. CDR3 nucleotide sequence: TGTGCCAGCAGCCCAGGGACCGCGCTCGGGTCTAGGAATCAGCCCCAGCATTTT. Translated, it gives CASSPGTALGSRNQPQHF.